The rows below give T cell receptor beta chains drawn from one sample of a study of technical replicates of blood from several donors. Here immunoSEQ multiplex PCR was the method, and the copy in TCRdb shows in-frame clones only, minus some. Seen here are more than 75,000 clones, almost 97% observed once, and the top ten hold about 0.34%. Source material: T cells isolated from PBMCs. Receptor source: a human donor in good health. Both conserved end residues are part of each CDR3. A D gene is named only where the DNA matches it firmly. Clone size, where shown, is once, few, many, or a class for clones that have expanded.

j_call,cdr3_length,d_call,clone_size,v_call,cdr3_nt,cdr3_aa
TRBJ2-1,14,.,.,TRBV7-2,TGTGCCAGCAGCTTAGGGCTAGTTCTACATGAGCAGTTCTTC,CASSLGLVLHEQFF
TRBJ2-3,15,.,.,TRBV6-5,TGTGCCAGCTCAATAGGGGTCTACGGCACAGATACGCAGTATTTT,CASSIGVYGTDTQYF
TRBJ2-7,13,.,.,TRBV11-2,TGTGCCAGCAGCTTAGGACGGACTTACGAGCAGTACTTC,CASSLGRTYEQYF
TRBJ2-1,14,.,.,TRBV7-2,TGTGCCAGCAGTAGAACCGGGACTTACAATGAGCAGTTCTTC,CASSRTGTYNEQFF
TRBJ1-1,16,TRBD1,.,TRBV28,TGTGCCAGCAGTTTATCCTGGAACAGGGGGCCTACTGAAGCTTTCTTT,CASSLSWNRGPTEAFF
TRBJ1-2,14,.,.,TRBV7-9,TGTGCCAGCAGCTACGGACAGAACAACTATGGCTACACCTTC,CASSYGQNNYGYTF
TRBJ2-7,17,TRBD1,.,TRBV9,TGTGCCAGCAGCGCAGAAGGGCGGGACAGGGAGCTTTCCGAGCAGTACTTC,CASSAEGRDRELSEQYF
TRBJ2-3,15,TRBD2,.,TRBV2,TGTGCCAGCAGTGAAATTCTAGCGGGGCCAGATACGCAGTATTTT,CASSEILAGPDTQYF
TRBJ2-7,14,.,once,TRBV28,TGTGCCAGCAGTTTGATAGCACGAACCTACGAGCAGTACTTC,CASSLIARTYEQYF
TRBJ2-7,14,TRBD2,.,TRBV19,TGTGCCAGCAGACTAGCGGGGCTCTCCTACGAGCAGTACTTC,CASRLAGLSYEQYF
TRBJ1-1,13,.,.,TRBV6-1,TGTGCCAGCATGGAGGGGATTGGCACTGAAGCTTTCTTT,CASMEGIGTEAFF
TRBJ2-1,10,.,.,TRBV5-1,TGCGCCAGTCTTTACAATGAGCAGTTCTTC,CASLYNEQFF
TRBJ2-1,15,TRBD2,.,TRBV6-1,TGTGCCACCATCTCCACTAGCGGGAGGTCCAATGAGCAGTTCTTC,CATISTSGRSNEQFF
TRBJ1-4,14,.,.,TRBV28,TGTGCCAGCAGTCTAGCCCGAACTAATGAAAAACTGTTTTTT,CASSLARTNEKLFF
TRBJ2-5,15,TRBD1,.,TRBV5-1,TGCGCCAGCAGAGGGACAGGGGGATTGTCAGAGACCCAGTACTTC,CASRGTGGLSETQYF
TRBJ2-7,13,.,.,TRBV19,TGTGCCAGTAGTAGAGAGCCGGGCTACGAGCAGTACTTC,CASSREPGYEQYF
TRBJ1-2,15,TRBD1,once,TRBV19,TGTGCCAGTAGTGTGACAGGGGGGACTAACTATGGCTACACCTTC,CASSVTGGTNYGYTF
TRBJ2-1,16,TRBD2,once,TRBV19,TGTGCCAGTAGTATGCTTGGCGGGAGGAACTACAATGAGCAGTTCTTC,CASSMLGGRNYNEQFF
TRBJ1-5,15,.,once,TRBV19,TGTGCCAGTAGTCAAAACCAACAAGGCAATCAGCCCCAGCATTTT,CASSQNQQGNQPQHF
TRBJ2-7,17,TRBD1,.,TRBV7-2,TGTGCCAGCAGCTTAATTAGGGTGGGGACAGGGAGGAACGAGCAGTACTTC,CASSLIRVGTGRNEQYF
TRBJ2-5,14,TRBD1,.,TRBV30,TGTGCCTGGACTCGGACAGGGGGCATGAAGACCCAGTACTTC,CAWTRTGGMKTQYF
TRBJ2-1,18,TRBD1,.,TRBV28,TGTGCCAGCAGTTTATATTCGCCCCCCGGGGACAGGGCAAATGAGCAGTTCTTC,CASSLYSPPGDRANEQFF
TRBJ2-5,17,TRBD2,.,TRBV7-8,TGTGCCAGCAGCTTATACTTCGGGACTAGGTACCAAGAGACCCAGTACTTC,CASSLYFGTRYQETQYF
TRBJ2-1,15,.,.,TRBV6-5,TGTGCCAGCAGTCGCTTACGGGAGATCGGGAATGAGCAGTTCTTC,CASSRLREIGNEQFF
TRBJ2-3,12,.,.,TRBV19,TGTGCCACCGGCCAAGCGGCAGATACGCAGTATTTT,CATGQAADTQYF
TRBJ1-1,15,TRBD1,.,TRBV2,TGTGCCAGCAGTGAAAGGACAGGGGGCAACACTGAAGCTTTCTTT,CASSERTGGNTEAFF
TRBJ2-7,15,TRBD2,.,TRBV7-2,TGTGCCAGCTCTCAAAGGGAAGCGGGAGGCCGAGAGCAGTACTTC,CASSQREAGGREQYF
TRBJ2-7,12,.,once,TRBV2,TGTGCCAGCAGTGAAGTGGGAGAAAAGCAGTACTTC,CASSEVGEKQYF
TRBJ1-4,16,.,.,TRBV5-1,TGCGCCAGCAGCTTGGGACAAGATCGAGTGGTTGAAAAACTGTTTTTT,CASSLGQDRVVEKLFF
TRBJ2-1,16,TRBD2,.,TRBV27,TGTGCCAGCAGTTTATACCTAGCGGGAGAGAACTGGGAGCAGTTCTTC,CASSLYLAGENWEQFF
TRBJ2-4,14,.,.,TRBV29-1,TGCAGCGTTGCGGGGAAACTAGCCAAAAACATTCAGTACTTC,CSVAGKLAKNIQYF
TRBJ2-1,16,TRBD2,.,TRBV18,TGTGCCAGCTCTGCAGTTTTAGCGGGCGGATACAATGAGCAGTTCTTC,CASSAVLAGGYNEQFF